This T cell receptor (beta chain) is drawn from a study of blood T cell repertoires in COVID-19. The wider study: Sources were T cells, B-cell-depleted T cells, or PBMCs; the material itself was cDNA or gDNA.

A single count supports this clone. How the authors handled the data: By means of reference gene primer amplification, nucleated cell counts were estimated. Clones were read by immunoSEQ multiplex PCR, and TCRdb kept only the in-frame ones, dropping some. D and trimming come from the DNA, and the V and J calls and clone size come from that table. The sample holds over 150,000 clones, 70% to 85% seen once. Germline V CDR1 and CDR2: MNHEY, SVGAGI. This CDR3 region has 15 residues. V shed 6 bases and J 5 bases; nucleotides not matched to a gene: 4. The sample was peripheral blood. This sequence originates from a human donor in a cohort sampled during active COVID-19. The chain carries TRBV6-5 and TRBJ2-2, with 12 positions matching TRBD2. For the CDR3, the DNA is TGTGCCAGCAGATTGACTAGCGGGAGTACCGGGGAGCTGTTTTTT. Its protein product is CASRLTSGSTGELFF.